These 3 T cell receptor beta chains came from one sample sequenced in a study of cytomegalovirus exposure and HLA in healthy donors. A multiplex PCR was run with 60 Vbeta primers and 13 Jbeta primers. Generated by immunoSEQ multiplex PCR, the TCRdb table keeps only in-frame clones and is missing some. This table has approximately 94,000 clones, about three quarters appearing once. The source material was PBMCs. These receptors were taken from a man under 40 in good health and CMV-seropositive.

The J gene is TRBJ1-5, the V gene TRBV4-1; D is uncertain. The V gene's germline CDR1 is MGHRA and CDR2 YSYEKL. V was shortened by 4 bases and J by 7 bases, with 11 bases between the two germline ends. The CDR3 spans 13 residues. The CDR3 loop reads CASSPQWQQPQHF. DNA of the CDR3: TGCGCCAGCAGCCCTCAATGGCAGCAGCCCCAGCATTTT.

The chain couples TRBV29-1 to TRBJ2-1; TRBD2 matches 10 bases. Germline loops: CDR1 SQVTM, CDR2 ANQGSEA. This CDR3 has 16 amino acids. V shed 4 bases and J 8 bases; nucleotides not matched to a gene: 14. The CDR3 nucleotides are TGCAGCGTTGCCCCGGTGGGGGGACTAGCGTGGGATGAGCAGTTCTTC. It is translated as CSVAPVGGLAWDEQFF.

The chain employs TRBV4-2 and TRBJ2-7, with 9 bases lining up with TRBD2. Per the germline V gene, CDR1 is LGHNA and CDR2 is YNFKEQ. The CDR3 is 16 amino acids. Trimming at V came to 0 bases and at J to 2 bases, leaving 5 bases not matched to a gene. CDR3 protein: CASSQEEASGAYEQYF. The CDR3 DNA is TGTGCCAGCAGCCAAGAGGAGGCTAGCGGGGCCTACGAGCAGTACTTC.